A single sample gave rise to the 20 T cell receptor beta chains below, sequenced in a study of cytomegalovirus exposure and HLA in healthy donors. The study ran its PCR with 60 Vbeta and 13 Jbeta primers. Clones were read by immunoSEQ multiplex PCR, and TCRdb kept only the in-frame ones, dropping some. The table records approximately 110,000 clones, approximately 80% of them present only once. The sequencing sample was made of PBMCs. All receptors derive from a female donor in good health and CMV-seropositive.

The chain recombines TRBV4-3 with TRBJ2-7; D may be TRBD1 (6 bases). V lost 0 bases, J lost 6 bases, and 21 bases lay in between. This CDR3 region has 17 residues. The germline gives CDR1 LGHNA, CDR2 YSLEER. CDR3 nucleotides: TGCGCCAGCAGCCAAGAAGGGGGTACGGTTCGAGGGAGCGAGCAGTACTTC. This encodes CASSQEGGTVRGSEQYF.

This clone was seen just once. The chain is built from TRBV27 and TRBJ1-2; 7 bases fit TRBD1. The CDR3 has 13 residues. V dropped 4 bases and J dropped 8; count of bases not matched to a gene: 7. The germline V gene has CDR1 MNHEY and CDR2 SMNVEV (reference sequence). This CDR3 reads CASSSQGIGGYTF. The CDR3 DNA sequence: TGTGCCAGCAGTTCACAGGGGATCGGGGGCTACACCTTC.

V and J are TRBV6-6 and TRBJ1-5; 9 nucleotides align to TRBD1. The ends lost 6 bases at V and 4 bases at J; junction bases unmatched: 4. This CDR3 is 14 amino acids long. The germline CDR1 and CDR2 sequences are MNHNY and SVGAGI (reference sequence). The CDR3 bases are TGTGCCAGCAGCCCAGGACAGGGGAATCAGCCCCAGCATTTT. Amino acids: CASSPGQGNQPQHF.

With respect to this clone: The same CDR3 is also encoded by other DNA sequences in this sample. The V gene is TRBV2, the J gene TRBJ2-5, with D perhaps matching TRBD1 (6 bases). Germline V gene sequence: CDR1 SNHLY, CDR2 FYNNEI. The V end lost 1 base, the J end lost 7 bases, and 16 bases lay between the germline ends. The CDR3 is 15 residues long. The CDR3 protein is CASSEVDSSRGTQYF. The CDR3 DNA follows: TGTGCCAGCAGTGAAGTGGACAGCTCCAGGGGGACCCAGTACTTC. Together with reference TRBV2 and TRBJ2-5, the CDR3 gives the full variable domain: EPEVTQTPSHQVTQMGQEVILRCVPISNHLYFYWYRQILGQKVEFLVSFYNNEISEKSEIFDDQFSVERPDGSNFTLKIRSTKLEDSAMYFCASSEVDSSRGTQYFGPGTRLLVL.

The rearrangement uses TRBV7-2 and TRBJ1-1; D is uncertain. Germline assignment: CDR1 SGHTA and CDR2 FQGNSA. Trimming took 4 bases from V and 2 from J, leaving 8 bases between them. The CDR3 consists of 13 residues. The CDR3 loop is CASSYQRNTEAFF. The CDR3 DNA is TGTGCCAGCAGCTATCAGCGAAACACTGAAGCTTTCTTT.

The V and J genes are TRBV6-1 and TRBJ2-1; D unclear. Germline V gives CDR1 MNHNS, CDR2 SASEGT. Trimming cost V 5 bases and J 2 bases, with 10 bases left between them. The CDR3 covers 14 residues. The CDR3 reads CASSPHGPYNEQFF. CDR3 DNA: TGTGCCAGCAGTCCTCATGGGCCCTACAATGAGCAGTTCTTC.

The chain couples TRBV9 to TRBJ1-4; no clear D. This CDR3 region has 13 residues. Germline V lookup: CDR1 SGDLS, CDR2 YYNGEE. Trimming left V 4 bases short and J 8 bases short, with 12 bases between. CDR3 region: CASSRPRYEKLFF. CDR3 nucleotide sequence: TGTGCCAGCAGCCGGCCCAGGTACGAAAAACTGTTTTTT.

The chain uses TRBV9 and TRBJ2-4; perhaps TRBD1 as D (6 bases). V shed 0 bases and J shed 1 base, with 8 bases lying between them. This CDR3 spans 15 amino acids. Germline-derived CDR1 and CDR2 are SGDLS and YYNGEE. The chain's CDR3 is CASSVATGAKNIQYF. The DNA of the CDR3 is TGTGCCAGCAGCGTAGCTACAGGGGCCAAAAACATTCAGTACTTC.

The chain employs TRBV2 and TRBJ2-7; TRBD1 is a possible D gene (6 bases). Trimming shortened V by 2 bases and J by 6 bases, and 11 bases separated the two germline ends. Germline V gene lookup returns CDR1 SNHLY and CDR2 FYNNEI. The CDR3 runs 13 residues. CDR3 residues: CASSEQGKGEQYF. CDR3 bases: TGTGCCAGCAGTGAACAGGGGAAGGGCGAGCAGTACTTC.

The rearrangement links TRBV4-3 to TRBJ2-1, with 7 bases lining up with TRBD2. After removal of 4 bases from V and 10 bases from J, the junction contained 16 bases not matched to a gene. The CDR3 sequence is 16 residues long. The germline CDR1 and CDR2 sequences are LGHNA and YSLEER. CDR3 coding DNA: TGCGCCAGCAGCCGGGCCCTGAGCGGGGTAGGCGCCGAGCAGTTCTTC. It codes for CASSRALSGVGAEQFF.

The chain combines TRBV18 with TRBJ1-4; TRBD1 matches 9 bases. V trimming: 6 bases; J trimming: 7 bases; junction bases outside the gene matches: 6. The CDR3 extends over 14 amino acids. CDR1 and CDR2 from the germline V gene are KGHSH and LQKENI. In DNA, the CDR3 is TGTGCCAGCTCGGGGGGACAGGGTGCTGAAAAACTGTTTTTT. This encodes CASSGGQGAEKLFF.

This sequence joins TRBV9 and TRBJ2-7, with TRBD1 as a possible D gene (6 bases). Between the trimmed V and J ends, which lost 2 bases and 4 bases, there was a span of 16 bases. The CDR3 runs 15 residues. Germline values: CDR1 SGDLS, CDR2 YYNGEE. In DNA form, the CDR3 reads TGTGCCAGCAGCGTTGGGACACAAACCTTTTACGAGCAGTACTTC. Protein: CASSVGTQTFYEQYF.

This clone showed up just once. The V and J genes are TRBV30 and TRBJ1-5; TRBD1 matches 7 bases. With V trimmed by 1 base and J by 0 bases, 9 bases remained unmatched. Germline CDR1 reads GTSNPN; CDR2 reads SVGIG (reference sequence). The CDR3 runs 17 residues. Written as DNA, the CDR3 is TGTGCCTGGAGTGCAAACAGGGGCCCGTATAGCAATCAGCCCCAGCATTTT. It yields the protein CAWSANRGPYSNQPQHF.

The genes are TRBV27 and TRBJ2-4; 8 bases align to TRBD2. V shed 6 bases, J shed 13 bases, and the junction held 5 bases outside the gene matches. Germline lookup yields CDR1 MNHEY and CDR2 SMNVEV (reference sequence). The CDR3 loop spans 11 amino acids. The chain's CDR3 is CASSLGRDQYF. The CDR3 DNA follows: TGTGCCAGCAGCCTCGGGAGGGACCAGTACTTC.

The chain recombines TRBV6-1 with TRBJ1-6, with a possible D match to TRBD1 (6 bases). The V gene's germline CDR1 is MNHNS and CDR2 SASEGT. Trimming left V 4 bases short and J 7 bases short, with 8 bases between. The CDR3 covers 13 residues. The CDR3 spells CASSGGQNSPLHF. CDR3 coding DNA: TGTGCCAGCAGTGGCGGACAGAATTCACCCCTCCACTTT.

The sample holds a few counts of this clone. The chain is built from TRBV5-8 and TRBJ2-1; 7 bases align to TRBD1. Germline values: CDR1 SGHTS, CDR2 YDEGEE. The ends lost 0 bases at V and 7 bases at J; junction bases unmatched: 13. The CDR3 consists of 17 residues. The chain's CDR3 is CASSLAVLAGGKNEQFF. In DNA, the CDR3 is TGTGCCAGCAGCTTGGCCGTTCTGGCAGGGGGTAAGAATGAGCAGTTCTTC. Filled out from reference TRBV5-8 and TRBJ2-1, the complete variable domain reads EAGVTQSPTHLIKTRGQQATLRCSPISGHTSVYWYQQALGLGLQFLLWYDEGEERNRGNFPPRFSGRQFPNYSSELNVNALELEDSALYLCASSLAVLAGGKNEQFFGPGTRLTVL.

The CDR3 is CASRRQGANYEQYF. CDR3 DNA sequence: TGTGCCAGCAGACGACAGGGGGCGAACTACGAGCAGTACTTC. This chain links TRBV28 with TRBJ2-7; TRBD1 matches at 10 bases. CDR1 is MDHEN and CDR2 is SYDVKM in the germline V gene. The V segment lost 6 bases and the J segment 3 bases; nucleotides outside the gene matches: 5. The CDR3 runs to 14 residues.

This clone was observed a few times. This chain uses TRBV6-6 with TRBJ2-3; D call uncertain. This CDR3 contains 13 residues. The V end was cut by 6 bases, the J end by 5 bases, with 12 bases between. Germline V CDR1 and CDR2: MNHNY, SVGAGI (reference sequence). The CDR3 loop reads CASSRGVVDTQYF. The CDR3 DNA reads TGTGCCAGCAGCCGAGGAGTGGTAGATACGCAGTATTTT.

This clone was recorded once. The chain joins TRBV4-3 to TRBJ1-5; D call uncertain. Germline V gives CDR1 LGHNA, CDR2 YSLEER. The germline V and J ends were trimmed by 4 bases and 8 bases, with 15 bases remaining between them. The CDR3 has 14 residues. As DNA, the CDR3 is TGCGCCAGCAGCCCCCCGATCCGGAGGGAGCCCCAGCATTTT. This encodes CASSPPIRREPQHF.

The chain couples TRBV2 to TRBJ1-1; tentatively, D is TRBD1 (6 bases). The CDR3 loop spans 15 amino acids. Looked up from germline, CDR1 is SNHLY and CDR2 is FYNNEI. The V gene lost 7 bases and the J gene lost 4 bases, with 19 bases spanning the gap. The CDR3 nucleotides read TGTGCCAGCACCCCCCAGGGGAGGGTGGGCACTGAAGCTTTCTTT. This gives the protein CASTPQGRVGTEAFF. Full variable domain (missing parts from reference TRBV2 and TRBJ1-1): EPEVTQTPSHQVTQMGQEVILRCVPISNHLYFYWYRQILGQKVEFLVSFYNNEISEKSEIFDDQFSVERPDGSNFTLKIRSTKLEDSAMYFCASTPQGRVGTEAFFGQGTRLTVV.